The present T cell receptor (beta chain) was sequenced within a study of T cell responses to AZD1222 COVID-19 vaccine. In the case of this clone: Its antigen remains unknown.

V lost 5 bases, J lost 7 bases, and 7 bases stayed unmatched. This CDR3 has 16 residues. The germline V gene has CDR1 SGHAT and CDR2 FQDESV (reference sequence). Broader study findings: Donors skewed white British and female; clonal diversity was possibly underestimated. Reportedly, close to half of spike-specific TCRs are directed against unmutated variant regions. Spike-specific TCR breadth rose after two AZD1222 doses, and depth rose as well. Repertoires were collected only later (after the peak T cell response had occurred).

Measured with immunoSEQ multiplex PCR; TCRdb has only the in-frame clones, and not every one. Here the sample spans approximately 200,000 clones, 70% to 90% being singletons. The sequencing used peripheral blood, collected on day 0 of AZD1222 vaccination. This TCR came from an adult in good health. The gene calls are TRBV11-1 and TRBJ2-1; 14 positions match TRBD2. The CDR3 sequence is CASSPPRLAGGNEQFF. CDR3 DNA sequence: TGTGCCAGCAGCCCACCCCGACTAGCGGGGGGGAATGAGCAGTTCTTC. The full variable domain, its missing parts supplied by reference TRBV11-1 and TRBJ2-1, is EAEVAQSPRYKITEKSQAVAFWCDPISGHATLYWYRQILGQGPELLVQFQDESVVDDSQLPKDRFSAERLKGVDSTLKIQPAELGDSAMYLCASSPPRLAGGNEQFFGPGTRLTVL.